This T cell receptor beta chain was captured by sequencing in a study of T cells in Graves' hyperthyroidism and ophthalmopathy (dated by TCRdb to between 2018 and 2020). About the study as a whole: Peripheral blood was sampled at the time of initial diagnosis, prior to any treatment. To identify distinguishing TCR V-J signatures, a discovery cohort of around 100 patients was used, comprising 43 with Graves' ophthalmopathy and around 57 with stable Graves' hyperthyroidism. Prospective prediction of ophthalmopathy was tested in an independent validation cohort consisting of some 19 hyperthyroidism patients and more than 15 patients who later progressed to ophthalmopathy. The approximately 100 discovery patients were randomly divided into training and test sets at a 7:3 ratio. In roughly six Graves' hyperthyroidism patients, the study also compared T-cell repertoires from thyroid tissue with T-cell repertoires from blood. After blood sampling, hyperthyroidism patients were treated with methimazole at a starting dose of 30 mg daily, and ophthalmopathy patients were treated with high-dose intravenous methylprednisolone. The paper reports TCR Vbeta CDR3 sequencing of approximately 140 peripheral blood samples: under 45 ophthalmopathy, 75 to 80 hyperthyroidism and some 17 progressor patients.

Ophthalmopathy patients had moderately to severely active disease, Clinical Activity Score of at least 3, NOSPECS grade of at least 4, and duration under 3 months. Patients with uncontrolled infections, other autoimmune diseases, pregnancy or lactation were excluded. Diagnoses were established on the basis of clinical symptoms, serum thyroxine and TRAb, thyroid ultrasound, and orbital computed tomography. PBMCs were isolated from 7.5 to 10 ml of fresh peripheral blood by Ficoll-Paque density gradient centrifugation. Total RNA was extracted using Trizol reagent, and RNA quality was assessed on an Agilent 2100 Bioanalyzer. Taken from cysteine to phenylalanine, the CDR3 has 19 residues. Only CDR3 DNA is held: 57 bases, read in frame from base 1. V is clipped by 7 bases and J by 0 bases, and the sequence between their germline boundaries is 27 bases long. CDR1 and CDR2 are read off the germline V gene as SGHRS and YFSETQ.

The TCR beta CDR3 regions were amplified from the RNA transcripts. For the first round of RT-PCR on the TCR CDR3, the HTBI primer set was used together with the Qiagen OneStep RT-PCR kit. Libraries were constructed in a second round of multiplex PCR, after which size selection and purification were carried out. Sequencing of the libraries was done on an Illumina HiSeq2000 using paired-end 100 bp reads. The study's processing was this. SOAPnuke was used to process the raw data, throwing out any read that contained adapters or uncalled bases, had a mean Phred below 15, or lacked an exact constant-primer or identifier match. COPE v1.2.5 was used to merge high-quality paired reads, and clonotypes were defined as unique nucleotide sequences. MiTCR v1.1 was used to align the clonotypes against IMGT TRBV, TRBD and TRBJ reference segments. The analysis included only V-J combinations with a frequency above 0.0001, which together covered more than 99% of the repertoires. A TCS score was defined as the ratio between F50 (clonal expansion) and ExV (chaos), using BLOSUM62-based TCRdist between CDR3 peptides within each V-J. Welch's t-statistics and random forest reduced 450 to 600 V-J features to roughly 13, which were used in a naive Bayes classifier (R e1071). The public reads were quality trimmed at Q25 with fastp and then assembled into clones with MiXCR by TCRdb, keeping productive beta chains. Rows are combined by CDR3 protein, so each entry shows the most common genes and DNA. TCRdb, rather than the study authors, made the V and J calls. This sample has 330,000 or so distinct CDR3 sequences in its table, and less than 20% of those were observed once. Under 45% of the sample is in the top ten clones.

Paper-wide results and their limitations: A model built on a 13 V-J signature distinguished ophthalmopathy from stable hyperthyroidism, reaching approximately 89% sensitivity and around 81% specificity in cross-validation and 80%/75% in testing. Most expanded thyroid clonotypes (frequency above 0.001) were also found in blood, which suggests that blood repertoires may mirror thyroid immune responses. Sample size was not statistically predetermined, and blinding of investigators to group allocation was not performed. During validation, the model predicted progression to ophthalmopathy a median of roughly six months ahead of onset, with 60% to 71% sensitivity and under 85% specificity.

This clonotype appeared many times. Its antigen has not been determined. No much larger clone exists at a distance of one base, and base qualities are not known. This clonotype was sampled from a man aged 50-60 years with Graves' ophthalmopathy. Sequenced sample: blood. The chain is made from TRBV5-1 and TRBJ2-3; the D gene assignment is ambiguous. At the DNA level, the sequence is TGCGCCAGCGGAGCGCCCAGGCGCTTCCCCACACTTAGCACAGATACGCAGTATTTT. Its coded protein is CASGAPRRFPTLSTDTQYF.